This T cell receptor (beta chain) was identified in a study of identical twins. Germline loops: CDR1 SQVTM, CDR2 ANQGSEA. The V and J ends lost 1 base and 7 bases respectively, with 11 bases between them. The CDR3 is 13 residues long. TCRdb re-derived calls from the 5' RACE reads in MiXCR, one entry per CDR3 protein. The sample gives a few hundred thousand distinct CDR3 sequences, over 8.5% of which show up once; approximately 3% is in the top ten. This clonotype occurred a few times. These records were also assigned to another study, of yellow fever vaccine responses in identical twins.

The clonotype comes from a woman aged 18-35 years in good health. The sequenced material came from PBMCs. The V call is TRBV29-1, the J call TRBJ2-1; possible D gene TRBD1, 6 bases. CDR3 in amino acids: CSVEGRGGNEQFF. The CDR3 DNA reads TGCAGCGTTGAAGGCAGGGGCGGGAATGAGCAGTTCTTC.